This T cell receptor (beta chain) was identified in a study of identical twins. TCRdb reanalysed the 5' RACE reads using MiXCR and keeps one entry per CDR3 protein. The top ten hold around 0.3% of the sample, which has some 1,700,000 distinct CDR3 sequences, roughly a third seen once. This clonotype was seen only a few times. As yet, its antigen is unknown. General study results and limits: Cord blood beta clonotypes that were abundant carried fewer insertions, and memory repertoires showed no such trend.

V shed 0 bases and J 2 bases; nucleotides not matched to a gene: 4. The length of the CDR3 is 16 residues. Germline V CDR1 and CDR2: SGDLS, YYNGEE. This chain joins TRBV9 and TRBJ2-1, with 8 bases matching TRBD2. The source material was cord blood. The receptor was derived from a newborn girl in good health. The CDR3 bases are TGTGCCAGCAGCGTAGATCGCGGGGGGCCCTACAATGAGCAGTTCTTC. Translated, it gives CASSVDRGGPYNEQFF. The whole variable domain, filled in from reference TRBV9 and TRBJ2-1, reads DSGVTQTPKHLITATGQRVTLRCSPRSGDLSVYWYQQSLDQGLQFLIQYYNGEERAKGNILERFSAQQFPDLHSELNLSSLELGDSALYFCASSVDRGGPYNEQFFGPGTRLTVL.